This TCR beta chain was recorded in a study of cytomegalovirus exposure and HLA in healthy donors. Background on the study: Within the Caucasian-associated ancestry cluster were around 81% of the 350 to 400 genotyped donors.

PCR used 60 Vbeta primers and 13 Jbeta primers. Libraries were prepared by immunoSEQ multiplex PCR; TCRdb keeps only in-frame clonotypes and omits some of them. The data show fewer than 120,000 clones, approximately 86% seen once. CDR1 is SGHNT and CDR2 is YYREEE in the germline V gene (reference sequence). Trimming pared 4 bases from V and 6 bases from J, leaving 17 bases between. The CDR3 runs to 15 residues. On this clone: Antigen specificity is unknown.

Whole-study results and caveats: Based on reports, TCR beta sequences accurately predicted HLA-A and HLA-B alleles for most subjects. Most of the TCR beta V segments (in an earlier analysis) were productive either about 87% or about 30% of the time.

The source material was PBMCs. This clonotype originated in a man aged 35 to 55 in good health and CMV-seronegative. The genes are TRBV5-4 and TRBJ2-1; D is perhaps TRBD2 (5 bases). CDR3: CASSPDPTSFNEQFF. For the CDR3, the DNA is TGTGCCAGCAGCCCCGACCCCACTAGTTTCAATGAGCAGTTCTTC.